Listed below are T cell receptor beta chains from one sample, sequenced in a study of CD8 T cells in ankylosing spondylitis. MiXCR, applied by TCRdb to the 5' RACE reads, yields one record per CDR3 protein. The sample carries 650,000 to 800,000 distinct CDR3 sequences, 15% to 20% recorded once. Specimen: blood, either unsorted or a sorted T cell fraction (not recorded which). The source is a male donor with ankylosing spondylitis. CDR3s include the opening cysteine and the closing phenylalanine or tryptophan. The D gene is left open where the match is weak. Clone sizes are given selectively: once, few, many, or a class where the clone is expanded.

CDR3: CSARDLREQETQYF
DNA: TGCAGTGCTAGAGATCTGAGGGAGCAAGAGACCCAGTACTTC
length: 14
V: TRBV20-1
size: -
J: TRBJ2-5
D: -

CDR3: CASSPDGQSYQPQHF
DNA: TGCGCCAGCAGCCCCGACGGACAGTCCTATCAGCCCCAGCATTTT
length: 15
V: TRBV4-1
size: few
J: TRBJ1-5
D: -

CDR3: CASTSGQRGPEAFF
DNA: TGTGCCAGCACCTCGGGGCAGCGCGGCCCTGAAGCTTTCTTT
length: 14
V: TRBV12-3/TRBV12-4
size: -
J: TRBJ1-1
D: -

CDR3: CASSQPRSGQRNNEQFF
DNA: TGCGCCAGCAGCCAACCTCGATCGGGGCAGAGGAACAATGAGCAGTTCTTC
length: 17
V: TRBV4-1
size: few
J: TRBJ2-1
D: -

CDR3: CSAGTDSNTEAFF
DNA: TGCAGCGCTGGGACAGACTCCAACACTGAAGCTTTCTTT
length: 13
V: TRBV29-1
size: few
J: TRBJ1-1
D: TRBD1

CDR3: CASSQVTGDYGYTF
DNA: TGCGCCAGCAGCCAAGTTACAGGGGACTATGGCTACACCTTC
length: 14
V: TRBV4-1
size: few
J: TRBJ1-2
D: TRBD1

CDR3: CSASAGTYEQYF
DNA: TGCAGTGCTAGCGCAGGGACCTACGAGCAGTACTTC
length: 12
V: TRBV20-1
size: -
J: TRBJ2-7
D: -

CDR3: CSARPPGTGYNSPLHF
DNA: TGCAGTGCTAGGCCTCCTGGGACCGGGTATAATTCACCCCTCCACTTT
length: 16
V: TRBV20-1
size: few
J: TRBJ1-6
D: -

CDR3: CASSPDSSQPQHF
DNA: TGTGCCAGCAGCCCCGACAGTTCCCAGCCCCAGCATTTT
length: 13
V: TRBV7-2
size: -
J: TRBJ1-5
D: -

CDR3: CASSSLPVQGQTNTGELFF
DNA: TGTGCCAGCAGCTCCTTGCCCGTCCAGGGACAGACTAACACCGGGGAGCTGTTTTTT
length: 19
V: TRBV7-7
size: few
J: TRBJ2-2
D: TRBD1

CDR3: CASSPPGPSYEQYF
DNA: TGTGCCAGCAGCCCACCAGGGCCCAGCTACGAGCAGTACTTC
length: 14
V: TRBV7-9
size: -
J: TRBJ2-7
D: -

CDR3: CASSFGDRGDTQYF
DNA: TGTGCCAGCAGCTTCGGGGACAGGGGAGATACGCAGTATTTT
length: 14
V: TRBV11-3
size: -
J: TRBJ2-3
D: TRBD1

CDR3: CASSIGSGDSNQPQHF
DNA: TGCGCCAGCAGCATCGGGTCGGGGGATAGCAATCAGCCCCAGCATTTT
length: 16
V: TRBV4-1
size: few
J: TRBJ1-5
D: -

CDR3: CASSLSSRGADTEAFF
DNA: TGTGCCAGCAGCCTATCAAGCCGGGGGGCGGACACTGAAGCTTTCTTT
length: 16
V: TRBV7-9
size: few
J: TRBJ1-1
D: -

CDR3: CASSLGRYSYEQYF
DNA: TGTGCCAGCAGTTTGGGGCGATACTCCTACGAGCAGTACTTC
length: 14
V: TRBV12-3/TRBV12-4
size: few
J: TRBJ2-7
D: -

CDR3: CSARTRNDQETQYF
DNA: TGCAGTGCAAGGACTAGGAACGACCAAGAGACCCAGTACTTC
length: 14
V: TRBV20-1
size: few
J: TRBJ2-5
D: TRBD2

CDR3: CSVNLRGGRETQYF
DNA: TGCAGCGTAAACTTACGGGGGGGGCGGGAGACCCAGTACTTC
length: 14
V: TRBV29-1
size: -
J: TRBJ2-5
D: TRBD2

CDR3: CASSPTPGRTDTQYF
DNA: TGTGCCAGCAGCCCTACCCCTGGGCGCACAGATACGCAGTATTTT
length: 15
V: TRBV11-2
size: -
J: TRBJ2-3
D: -

CDR3: CASSQGAGGLAGPYNEQFF
DNA: TGCGCCAGCAGCCAGGGTGCCGGGGGGCTAGCGGGGCCCTACAATGAGCAGTTCTTC
length: 19
V: TRBV4-3
size: few
J: TRBJ2-1
D: TRBD2

CDR3: CASSPLSGEGGTDTQYF
DNA: TGTGCCAGCAGCCCCCTCTCGGGGGAAGGGGGCACAGATACGCAGTATTTT
length: 17
V: TRBV7-8
size: -
J: TRBJ2-3
D: -

CDR3: CASSLSPGQGRGTEAFF
DNA: TGTGCCAGCAGTTTGAGCCCGGGACAGGGTCGAGGGACTGAAGCTTTCTTT
length: 17
V: TRBV12-3/TRBV12-4
size: -
J: TRBJ1-1
D: TRBD1

CDR3: CASQPLAPSNQPQHF
DNA: TGTGCCAGCCAACCTTTGGCACCGAGCAATCAGCCCCAGCATTTT
length: 15
V: TRBV19
size: few
J: TRBJ1-5
D: -

CDR3: CASSKVGTSGETQYF
DNA: TGTGCCAGCAGTAAGGTCGGGACTAGCGGGGAGACCCAGTACTTC
length: 15
V: TRBV6-2/TRBV6-3
size: few
J: TRBJ2-5
D: TRBD2

CDR3: CSARRGASGTDTQYF
DNA: TGCAGTGCCCGACGCGGGGCTAGCGGCACAGATACGCAGTATTTT
length: 15
V: TRBV20-1
size: many
J: TRBJ2-3
D: -

CDR3: CSARGAPTYNEQFF
DNA: TGCAGCGCCCGAGGGGCTCCCACCTACAATGAGCAGTTCTTC
length: 14
V: TRBV29-1
size: many
J: TRBJ2-1
D: -

CDR3: CASSQGQDDNQPQHF
DNA: TGTGCCAGCAGCCAAGGACAGGACGACAATCAGCCCCAGCATTTT
length: 15
V: TRBV3-1
size: -
J: TRBJ1-5
D: -

CDR3: CASSYSGAGDTGELFF
DNA: TGTGCCAGCAGTTACTCGGGGGCGGGGGACACCGGGGAGCTGTTTTTT
length: 16
V: TRBV6-5
size: few
J: TRBJ2-2
D: -

CDR3: CASKGTGRADTQYF
DNA: TGTGCCAGCAAGGGGACAGGCCGGGCAGATACGCAGTATTTT
length: 14
V: TRBV6-1
size: -
J: TRBJ2-3
D: TRBD1